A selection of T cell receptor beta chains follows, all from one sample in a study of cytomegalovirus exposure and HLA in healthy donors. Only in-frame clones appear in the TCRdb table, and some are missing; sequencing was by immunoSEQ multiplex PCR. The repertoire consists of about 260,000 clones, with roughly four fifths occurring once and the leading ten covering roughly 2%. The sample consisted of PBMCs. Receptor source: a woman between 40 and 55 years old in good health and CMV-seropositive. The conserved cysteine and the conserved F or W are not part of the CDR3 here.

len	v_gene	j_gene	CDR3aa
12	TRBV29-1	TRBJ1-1	SVRHRGTNTEAF
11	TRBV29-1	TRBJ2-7	SVGRTTPYEQY
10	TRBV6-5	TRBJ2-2	ANGGFPGELF
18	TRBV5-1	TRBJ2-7	ASSLRTGGTSGRGSYEQY
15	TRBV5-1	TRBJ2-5	ASSPGGTSGGQETQY
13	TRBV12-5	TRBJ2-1	ASGSAGTNYNEQF
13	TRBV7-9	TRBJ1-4	ASSPQGDWFEKLF
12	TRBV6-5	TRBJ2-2	AVGGGQGTGELF
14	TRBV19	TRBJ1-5	ASILRGGDSNQPQH
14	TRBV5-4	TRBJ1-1	ASSLGQGAMNTEAF
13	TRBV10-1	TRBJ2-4	ASSRAGIAKNSQY
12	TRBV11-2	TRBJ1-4	ASSLGGGNEKLF
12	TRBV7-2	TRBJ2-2	ASSPQEGTGELF
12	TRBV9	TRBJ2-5	ASSRGYYSETQY
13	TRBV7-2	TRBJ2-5	ASSLAPGTVETQY
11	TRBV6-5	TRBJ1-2	ASSSQGPGGYT
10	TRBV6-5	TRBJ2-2	ACGRATGELF
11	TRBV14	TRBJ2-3	ASSQDPRGRQY
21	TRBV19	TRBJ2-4	ASSIASGMSSGRDYVAKNIQY
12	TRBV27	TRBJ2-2	AIASGADTGELF
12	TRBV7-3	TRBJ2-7	ASSLVPGIDEQY
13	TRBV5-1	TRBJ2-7	ASSLFSSAINEQY
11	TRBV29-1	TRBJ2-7	SVDAGTSNEQY
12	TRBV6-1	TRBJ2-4	ASSEGRAKNIQY
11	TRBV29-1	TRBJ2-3	SASGSSADTQY